A selection of T cell receptor beta chains follows, all from one sample in a study of T cell changes during pregnancy in multiple sclerosis. The repertoire was sequenced with immunoSEQ multiplex PCR; TCRdb's copy has only in-frame clones and lacks some. This table has about 44,000 clones, 75% to 95% appearing once. Material: CD4+ T cells from peripheral blood mononuclear cells, obtained before pregnancy. Every receptor here comes from a female donor with multiple sclerosis, enrolled in a pregnancy study. The CDR3 runs from the conserved cysteine through the conserved F or W. A D gene is named only where the DNA matches it firmly. Expanded clones get a size class; other rows say once, few or many, or leave the size out.

J gene,clone size,D gene,V gene,CDR3 DNA,CDR3 protein
TRBJ2-1,-,TRBD1,TRBV27,TGTGCCACTAGACCGGGACAGGGAAACCCCTACAATGAGCAGTTCTTC,CATRPGQGNPYNEQFF
TRBJ2-5,-,TRBD2,TRBV27,TGTGCCAGCAGTCCCCGGACTAGCGTTTACACCCAGTACTTC,CASSPRTSVYTQYF
TRBJ2-7,-,-,TRBV9,TGTGCCAGCAGCGCCAATACGGCCACAGGCATCTACGAGCAGTACTTC,CASSANTATGIYEQYF
TRBJ2-3,-,TRBD2,TRBV18,TGTGCCAGCTCACCACTGGACCAGGGACTAGCGGGAGGGACCCAACATACGCAGTATTTT,CASSPLDQGLAGGTQHTQYF
TRBJ2-5,-,TRBD1,TRBV7-9,TGTGCCAGCAGCCGACCGGGACAGGGGCCGGAGACCCAGTACTTC,CASSRPGQGPETQYF
TRBJ1-1,-,-,TRBV4-2,TGTGCCAGCAGCCAAGGACGGGGGAACACTGAAGCTTTCTTT,CASSQGRGNTEAFF
TRBJ2-3,-,-,TRBV18,TGTGCCAGCTCATCCGCGGCCGCCTCGGCAAGCACAGATACGCAGTATTTT,CASSSAAASASTDTQYF
TRBJ2-1,-,-,TRBV27,TGTGCCAGCAGTTCCCTAGGCGGGCCCAAGGGCAAGTTCTTC,CASSSLGGPKGKFF
TRBJ2-7,few,-,TRBV19,TGTGCCAGTAGTTTGCGACGGGGCTACGAGCAGTACTTC,CASSLRRGYEQYF
TRBJ2-1,-,TRBD1,TRBV28,TGTGCCAGCAGTACTATGCAGGGGGCTCGTGAGCAGTTCTTC,CASSTMQGAREQFF
TRBJ2-2,-,-,TRBV9,TGTGCCAGCAACAAGCGGACAGTGAACACCGGGGAGCTGTTTTTT,CASNKRTVNTGELFF
TRBJ1-2,-,-,TRBV5-1,TGCGCCAGCAGCTTGCTTACAGGGCATGGCTACACCTTC,CASSLLTGHGYTF
TRBJ2-1,-,TRBD2,TRBV18,TGTGCCAGCTCACCACTTCGGACTAGCGGGAGGGGGAATGAGCAGTTCTTC,CASSPLRTSGRGNEQFF
TRBJ2-5,-,TRBD1,TRBV4-3,TGCGCCAGCTCTCACCGCGCGTCCTACAGGGGGATACGAGGACAAGAGACCCAGTACTTC,CASSHRASYRGIRGQETQYF
TRBJ1-6,-,-,TRBV19,TGTGCCAGTAGTTCCGGGACTTACCCCTATCCCCTCCACTTT,CASSSGTYPYPLHF
TRBJ2-1,-,TRBD2,TRBV5-1,TGCGCCAGCAGCTCCCGTAGCGGGGGGGCCGACAATGAGCAGTTCTTC,CASSSRSGGADNEQFF
TRBJ2-1,-,TRBD2,TRBV2,TGTGCCAGCAGTTCGACTAGCGGGAGAATAGGAGGCGGCTACAATGAGCAGTTCTTC,CASSSTSGRIGGGYNEQFF
TRBJ2-1,-,-,TRBV6-5,TGTGCCAGCAGAGGAACGGGTCGCTGGATCAATGAGCAGTTCTTC,CASRGTGRWINEQFF
TRBJ2-7,-,-,TRBV13,TGTGCCAGCAGCTTAGGTCTGGGGCCGGCCTACGAGCAGTACTTC,CASSLGLGPAYEQYF
TRBJ2-7,few,TRBD1,TRBV5-1,TGCGCCAGCAGCTTTAGACAGGGGGCGGCCTACGAGCAGTACTTC,CASSFRQGAAYEQYF
TRBJ2-7,-,-,TRBV5-1,TGCGCCAGCAGCTTGGGCGGGACCTACGAGCAGTACTTC,CASSLGGTYEQYF
TRBJ1-2,-,-,TRBV28,TGTGCCAGCAGTTTAGTCGGGGGGGCGCGGGGCTACACCTTC,CASSLVGGARGYTF
TRBJ1-3,-,TRBD1,TRBV11-2,TGTGCCAGCAACGACAGGGCAACTGGAAACACCATATATTTT,CASNDRATGNTIYF
TRBJ2-7,-,-,TRBV9,TGTGCCAGCAGCGTCCAGATGGGGGGCGAGCAGTACTTC,CASSVQMGGEQYF
TRBJ1-1,-,TRBD1,TRBV28,TGTGCCAGCACCAGAGGACCGGGACAGAGGGAAGGAGCTTTCTTT,CASTRGPGQREGAFF
TRBJ1-1,-,TRBD1,TRBV4-2,TGTGCCAGCAGCCGCGATGTGGGACAGGGGGAGACTGAAGCTTTCTTT,CASSRDVGQGETEAFF
TRBJ1-5,-,-,TRBV28,TGTGCCAGCTACCAGGGAAAGCAGCCCCAGCATTTT,CASYQGKQPQHF
TRBJ1-6,-,-,TRBV7-8,TGTGCCAGCACCGTATTGACGATACCCGGCCTAAGGGGTTCACCCCTCCACTTT,CASTVLTIPGLRGSPLHF
TRBJ1-5,-,TRBD1,TRBV28,TGTGCCAGCACCTCTCCCGGGACAGGGGGGGCACCCCAGCATTTT,CASTSPGTGGAPQHF
TRBJ1-3,few,-,TRBV7-9,TGTGCCAGCAGCCCGAGGAAAGGGCCGACAGAAGGAAACACCATATATTTT,CASSPRKGPTEGNTIYF
TRBJ2-7,-,TRBD2,TRBV6-1,TGTGCCAGCAATCCCCTAGCGGGAGTTGTCTACGAGCAGTACTTC,CASNPLAGVVYEQYF
TRBJ1-1,-,-,TRBV7-8,TGTGCCAGCAGCGGACTCCTGGGGGGAGCAAGCACTGAAGCTTTCTTT,CASSGLLGGASTEAFF
TRBJ2-3,-,TRBD2,TRBV6-1,TGTGCCAGCAGTGAGGGGCGGTCTAGCGGGGGTTTGGATACGCAGTATTTT,CASSEGRSSGGLDTQYF
TRBJ2-5,-,TRBD2,TRBV7-2,TGTGCCAGCAGCCCCCGCGGGGGAGGAGGAGAGACCCAGTACTTC,CASSPRGGGGETQYF
TRBJ2-2,-,-,TRBV5-4,TGTGCCAGCAGCTTGGGCAGAAACACCGGGGAGCTGTTTTTT,CASSLGRNTGELFF
TRBJ1-1,few,-,TRBV19,TGTGCCAGTACGGGACATAGAGGAGCTTTCTTT,CASTGHRGAFF
TRBJ1-2,-,TRBD1,TRBV10-1,TGCGCCAGCAGTGAGTCTAAGGGACAGGGAAGTGGCTACACCTTC,CASSESKGQGSGYTF
TRBJ2-2,-,-,TRBV6-1,TGTGCCAGCAGACTTCAAACCACCGGGGAGCTGTTTTTT,CASRLQTTGELFF
TRBJ2-6,-,TRBD2,TRBV11-2,TGTGCCAGCAGCTTAGCGGGACTAGCGGCTCGGGCCAACGTCCTGACTTTC,CASSLAGLAARANVLTF
TRBJ2-1,-,-,TRBV5-4,TGTGCCAGCAGCTCTAGACTGAGCTCCTACAATGAGCAGTTCTTC,CASSSRLSSYNEQFF
TRBJ1-4,-,-,TRBV6-1,TGTGCCAGCAGTCTCCAGGTGGCAACTAATGAAAAACTGTTTTTT,CASSLQVATNEKLFF
TRBJ1-1,once,-,TRBV28,TGTGCCAGCAGTTTATTGGAGGGAAAGAACACTGAAGCTTTCTTT,CASSLLEGKNTEAFF
TRBJ2-5,-,TRBD2,TRBV5-1,TGCGCCAGCAGGAGACTAGCGGGGGCCACACAAGAGACCCAGTACTTC,CASRRLAGATQETQYF
TRBJ1-6,-,-,TRBV6-6,TGTGCCAGCACGAAGGGCGGGTATAATTCACCCCTCCACTTT,CASTKGGYNSPLHF
TRBJ2-2,-,-,TRBV21-1,TGTGCCAGCAGCAAAGCTGGACAGGTCTCACCCGGGGAGCTGTTTTTT,CASSKAGQVSPGELFF